This T cell receptor beta chain was found in a study of T cells in tuberculosis (dated by TCRdb to the late 2010s). Study-wide context: In the study, CD1B tetramers and high-throughput TCR immunosequencing were combined to characterize T cells specific for the mycobacterial lipid antigen glucose monomycolate (GMM). In a South African clinical cohort, IGRA-negative adolescents, IGRA-positive adolescents with latent tuberculosis and adults with active tuberculosis were compared, with 9 to 10 people in each group. Active tuberculosis patient PBMC were archived before or within 7 days of starting standard anti-tuberculosis treatment. Summary of the overall study and its limitations: The smaller NN-distances in active tuberculosis patients were driven in part by shorter CDR3-alpha lengths, while the difference seen for TCR-beta was not statistically significant. Which clinical samples got chosen depended on the availability of cryopreserved specimens, and the active tuberculosis cases were adults, whereas the controls were adolescents. Compared with IGRA-negative controls, TCR-alpha repertoires from active tuberculosis had smaller mean NN-distances to GMM-specific TCRs, which suggests clonal expansion of these TCRs. An accuracy of 80% to 90% (AUROC roughly 0.87) was reached by a classifier using the diverse GMM-specific repertoire, compared with around 70% accuracy when GEM motif frequencies were used.

Cut back by 0 bases and 8 bases, the V and J ends lie 10 bases apart. From a lookup of the germline V gene, CDR1 and CDR2 are SNHLY and FYNNEI. Including cysteine and phenylalanine, the CDR3 has 14 amino acids. Only the CDR3 portion is preserved as DNA: 42 bases, with reading frame beginning at the first base. With regard to this clone: Its antigen is unknown. No clone much larger than this one lies a single base away; base qualities are absent.

TCR libraries were generated with the immunoSEQ multiplex PCR assay, using TCR-beta and/or TCR-alpha/delta assays for each sample. The Illumina high-throughput platform was used to sequence the amplified TCR libraries. The source study handled its data this way. Clustering and dimensionality reduction were performed using pairwise TCRdist distances among GMM-specific receptors from ex vivo sorted or in vitro expanded T cells. The score assigned to each clinical repertoire was mean NN-distance, meaning the average TCRdist to the nearest 10% of tetramer-positive reference sequences. GEM TCR motif frequency was calculated as the fraction of unique TCRs that matched known GEM sequences by V/J usage and CDR3 length. Linear discriminant analysis with leave-one-out cross-validation, implemented in scikit-learn, was used to classify active tuberculosis. Imported from immuneACCESS, the table was reduced by TCRdb to in-frame sequences with V and J called. These copies leave out some clones; in studies compared against another copy, an unresolved V gene accounts for under half, and the cause of the remainder is not known. For V, J and clone size, that table is used; D and trimming come from the DNA. This sample comprises tens of thousands of clones, 80% to 95% of them detected only once. Jointly, the top ten make up about an eighth of the sample.

The label giving this sample's time point can be read as: new active TB diagnosis, blood taken before or within 7 days of starting treatment. The active tuberculosis patients were newly diagnosed, HIV-seronegative South African adults aged 18 years or older. Confirmation of active tuberculosis came from positive sputum smear microscopy and/or a positive M. tuberculosis culture. Immunosequencing was performed on unsorted cryopreserved PBMC, with 100,000 or so T cells per clinical donor covered on average. The V and J genes are TRBV2 and TRBJ1-4, with the identity of the D gene unclear. Here the sequenced sample was PBMCs, taken at tuberculosis diagnosis. The origin of this receptor is an adult with tuberculosis. CDR3 reads: CASSEAHSAEKLFF. The nucleotide sequence is TGTGCCAGCAGTGAAGCGCATTCAGCGGAAAAACTGTTTTTT.